Below are 6 T cell receptor beta chains sequenced from a single sample in a study of T cells in tuberculosis. Time point: new active TB diagnosis, blood taken before or within 7 days of starting treatment. Profiled with immunoSEQ multiplex PCR; TCRdb holds only in-frame clones, not every one. The sample lists 30,000 to 40,000 clones; under 95% were seen once. Sequencing was performed on PBMCs, taken at tuberculosis diagnosis. The receptors shown here come from an adult with tuberculosis.

The chain couples TRBV5-6 to TRBJ1-6; D call uncertain. Germline CDR1 SGHDT, CDR2 YYEEEE. The CDR3 is 14 amino acids. V was clipped by 7 bases and J by 8 bases, with 16 bases between them. CDR3: CASQRSDYYSPLHF. For the CDR3, the DNA is TGTGCCAGCCAAAGAAGTGACTACTATTCACCCCTCCACTTT.

The chain is built from TRBV19 and TRBJ2-2; no clear D. V lost 5 bases to trimming and J lost 0 bases, with 7 bases between them. The CDR3 sequence is 14 residues long. CDR1 and CDR2 from the germline V gene are LNHDA and SQIVND (reference sequence). The CDR3 bases are TGTGCCAGTAGTGGCACGACGAACACCGGGGAGCTGTTTTTT. Its translation is CASSGTTNTGELFF.

V and J are TRBV21-1 and TRBJ2-2; the table's TRBD1 call for D was not verified on the DNA. TRBV21-1 is assigned pseudogene status. The CDR3 runs 15 residues. Here the CDR3 reads CASSKDRGRGRELFF. In DNA, the CDR3 is TGTGCCAGCAGCAAGGACAGGGGGCGAGGCCGGGAGCTGTTTTTT.

The chain joins TRBV13 to TRBJ1-1; TRBD1 agrees at 8 bases. Germline CDR1 reads PRHDT; CDR2 reads FYEKMQ (reference sequence). J gave up 1 base and V 7 bases, and 8 bases lay outside the gene matches. This CDR3 comprises 15 residues. The CDR3 nucleotides are TGTGCCAGCATCGCCCAAGGGACAGGGAACACTGAAGCTTTCTTT. It codes for CASIAQGTGNTEAFF.

The chain employs TRBV2 and TRBJ1-4; possibly TRBD1 for D (5 bases). This CDR3 has 14 amino acids. V was pared by 4 bases and J by 7 bases, with 13 bases between. Germline CDR1 is SNHLY and CDR2 is FYNNEI. The CDR3 DNA sequence: TGTGCCAGCAGTGTTCAGGGAGGAAGTGAAAAACTGTTTTTT. As protein: CASSVQGGSEKLFF.

CDR3 DNA: TGTGCCATCAGTGAGTCGGACAGGTCGGGAGCTTTCTTT. Translation: CAISESDRSGAFF. The chain joins TRBV10-3 to TRBJ1-1; TRBD1 agrees at 7 bases. Germline V gene sequence: CDR1 ENHRY, CDR2 SYGVKD. Trimming cost V 0 bases and J 10 bases; bases outside gene matches: 5. The CDR3 is made up of 13 amino acids.